This TCR beta chain originates from a study of blood T cell repertoires in COVID-19. On the study more broadly: Italy, Spain and the United States were the sources of the convalescent and acute COVID-19 samples. PBMCs, B-cell-depleted T cells, or T cells were the source of the cDNA or gDNA that made up the material.

Looked up from germline, CDR1 is LGHNT and CDR2 is FRNRAP. Trimming left V 1 base short and J 10 bases short, with 10 bases between. The CDR3 has 12 amino acids. Authors' analysis steps: Amplifying reference gene primers gave estimates of nucleated cell counts. Assay: immunoSEQ multiplex PCR; the TCRdb copy retains only in-frame clones and omits some. That table supplies the V and J calls and clone size; D and trimming were determined from the DNA. The table records 200,000 to 300,000 clones, 70% to 90% of them present only once. Sequencing was done on a sample of peripheral blood. V and J are TRBV12-5 and TRBJ1-1; D may be TRBD1 (6 bases). The clonotype comes from a woman in her forties or fifties with acute or convalescent COVID-19. The CDR3 DNA reads as TGTGCTAGTGGTTTGGCACAGGGCCGAGCTTTCTTT. Its translation is CASGLAQGRAFF.